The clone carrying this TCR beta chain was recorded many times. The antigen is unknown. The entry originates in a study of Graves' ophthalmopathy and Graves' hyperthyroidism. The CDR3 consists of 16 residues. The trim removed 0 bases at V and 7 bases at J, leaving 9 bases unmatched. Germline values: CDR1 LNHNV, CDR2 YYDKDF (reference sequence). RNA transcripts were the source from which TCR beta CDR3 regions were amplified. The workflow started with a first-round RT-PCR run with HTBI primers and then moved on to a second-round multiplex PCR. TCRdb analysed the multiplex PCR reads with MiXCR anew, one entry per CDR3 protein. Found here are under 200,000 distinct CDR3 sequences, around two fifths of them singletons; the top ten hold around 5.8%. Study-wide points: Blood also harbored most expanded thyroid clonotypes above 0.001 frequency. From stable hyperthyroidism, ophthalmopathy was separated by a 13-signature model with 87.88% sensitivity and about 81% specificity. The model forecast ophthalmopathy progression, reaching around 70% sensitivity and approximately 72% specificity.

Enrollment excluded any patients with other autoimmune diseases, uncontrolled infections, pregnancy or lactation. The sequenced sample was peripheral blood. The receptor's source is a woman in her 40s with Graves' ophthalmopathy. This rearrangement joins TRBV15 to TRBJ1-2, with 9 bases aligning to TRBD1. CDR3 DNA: TGTGCCACCAGCAGAGATCAACAGGGGGCTAGGAGTGGCTACACCTTC. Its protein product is CATSRDQQGARSGYTF.